The clone carrying this T cell receptor (beta chain) was counted at least ten times. As yet, its antigen is unknown. TCRdb re-called the reads with MiXCR, one entry per CDR3 protein. Of around 140,000 distinct CDR3 sequences in the sample, 6.5% were seen once. This entry is derived from a study of T cell repertoires in cytomegalovirus infection. As for the study in general: Public signatures in TCR beta pointed to CMV infection and matching HLA type.

The CDR3 runs to 14 residues. V was pared by 2 bases and J by 2 bases, with 10 bases between. Germline lookup yields CDR1 SGHTA and CDR2 FQGNSA. Findings and limits, study-wide: Dominating the ex vivo response were HLA-C-restricted CMV-specific TCR beta clonotypes.

The clonotype was recovered from a human donor in good health (CMV status not recorded). Some clones in this sample may be carry-over from other donors' samples. Material for sequencing was PBMCs. The V call is TRBV7-2, the J call TRBJ2-7; tentative D call: TRBD1 (5 bases). The CDR3 DNA follows: TGTGCCAGCAGCTTACACGCAGGGCCCTACGAGCAGTACTTC. Translated, it gives CASSLHAGPYEQYF.